A selection of T cell receptor beta chains follows, all from one sample in a study of cytomegalovirus exposure and HLA in healthy donors. Sequencing was performed with immunoSEQ multiplex PCR; in TCRdb, only in-frame clones are kept and a portion is missing. The sample lists 150,000 to 200,000 clones, roughly 86% occurring once. Sequencing input: PBMCs. All receptors come from a man aged 25-45 years in good health and CMV-seropositive. Both conserved end residues are part of each CDR3. A D gene is named only where the DNA matches it firmly. Not every row has a clone size; where given, it reads once, few, many or a size class.

J gene,clone size,CDR3 length,D gene,V gene,CDR3 protein,CDR3 DNA
TRBJ2-2,.,13,.,TRBV5-4,CASTDTNTGELFF,TGTGCCAGCACAGATACGAACACCGGGGAGCTGTTTTTT
TRBJ1-2,.,13,TRBD1,TRBV7-2,CASSLEGAGGYTF,TGTGCCAGCAGCTTAGAGGGGGCTGGTGGCTACACCTTC
TRBJ1-2,.,11,.,TRBV6-1,CASSYHGGYTF,TGTGCCAGCAGTTATCATGGTGGCTACACCTTC
TRBJ2-1,.,11,TRBD1,TRBV2,CASATGDEQFF,TGTGCCAGCGCCACAGGGGATGAGCAGTTCTTC
TRBJ2-1,.,17,TRBD2,TRBV29-1,CSVEGILLAGAGDEQFF,TGCAGCGTTGAAGGAATTCTACTAGCGGGAGCTGGCGATGAGCAGTTCTTC
TRBJ2-5,few,15,TRBD2,TRBV5-1,CASSPLATGQETQYF,TGCGCCAGCAGCCCACTAGCGACGGGGCAAGAGACCCAGTACTTC
TRBJ2-7,.,15,.,TRBV11-2,CASSLGRTATYEQYF,TGTGCCAGCAGCTTAGGTCGGACAGCGACCTACGAGCAGTACTTC
TRBJ1-4,.,16,.,TRBV4-1,CASSQEVRGTNEKLFF,TGCGCCAGCAGCCAAGAAGTGCGAGGAACTAATGAAAAACTGTTTTTT
TRBJ2-7,.,16,TRBD1,TRBV7-2,CASSSSPDRGAYEQYF,TGTGCCAGCAGCTCATCTCCGGACAGGGGGGCTTACGAGCAGTACTTC
TRBJ2-7,.,15,TRBD1,TRBV19,CASQESTGDPYEQYF,TGTGCCAGTCAAGAATCGACAGGGGACCCCTACGAGCAGTACTTC
TRBJ1-5,.,17,.,TRBV15,CATSRGGLRGGNQPQHF,TGTGCCACCAGCAGAGGGGGTTTGCGGGGCGGCAATCAGCCCCAGCATTTT
TRBJ2-7,once,13,TRBD2,TRBV18,CASSLGGRYEQYF,TGTGCCAGCTCACTGGGAGGGAGATACGAGCAGTACTTC
TRBJ1-2,.,16,.,TRBV7-2,CASSLSPGYGEYGYTF,TGTGCCAGCAGCCTCTCCCCAGGGTACGGGGAATATGGCTACACCTTC
TRBJ1-3,.,15,.,TRBV6-6,CASSYEGSSGNTIYF,TGTGCCAGCAGTTACGAGGGGAGCTCTGGAAACACCATATATTTT
TRBJ2-1,once,14,.,TRBV5-4,CASSLALEGNEQFF,TGTGCCAGCAGCTTGGCCTTAGAGGGCAATGAGCAGTTCTTC
TRBJ2-7,.,13,.,TRBV7-6,CASSPGPSYEQYF,TGTGCCAGCAGCCCCGGGCCCTCCTACGAGCAGTACTTC
TRBJ2-3,.,17,TRBD2,TRBV4-1,CASSQSRGREWGDTQYF,TGCGCCAGCAGCCAATCTCGTGGGCGGGAGTGGGGAGATACGCAGTATTTT
TRBJ2-3,.,15,TRBD2,TRBV7-7,CASSHAGGRADTQYF,TGTGCTAGCAGCCACGCGGGAGGAAGGGCAGATACGCAGTATTTT
TRBJ1-1,.,14,TRBD1,TRBV5-1,CASSLTDRDTEAFF,TGCGCCAGCAGCTTAACGGACAGGGACACTGAAGCTTTCTTT
TRBJ1-2,.,12,TRBD1,TRBV29-1,CSVSGGVYGYTF,TGCAGCGTTTCAGGGGGGGTTTATGGCTACACCTTC
TRBJ1-5,.,18,.,TRBV28,CASSLSRGLGSSDQPQHF,TGTGCCAGCAGTTTATCCCGCGGGTTAGGAAGTTCCGATCAGCCCCAGCATTTT
TRBJ2-5,few,15,.,TRBV6-5,CASRIGAIPGETQYF,TGTGCCAGCAGAATAGGGGCTATCCCCGGCGAGACCCAGTACTTC
TRBJ2-2,.,19,TRBD2,TRBV6-1,CASSGIPTSGSPWTGELFF,TGTGCCAGCAGTGGAATACCGACTAGCGGGAGTCCGTGGACCGGGGAGCTGTTTTTT
TRBJ1-5,.,15,.,TRBV7-9,CASSFGVWGNQPQHF,TGTGCCAGCAGCTTTGGGGTATGGGGCAATCAGCCCCAGCATTTT
TRBJ2-1,.,17,TRBD1,TRBV9,CASSSPGKQGIRDEQFF,TGTGCCAGCAGCTCCCCCGGGAAACAGGGGATTAGGGATGAGCAGTTCTTC
TRBJ2-7,.,14,.,TRBV19,CASSIAYRNYEQYF,TGTGCCAGTAGTATAGCCTACAGAAACTACGAGCAGTACTTC
TRBJ1-1,.,14,TRBD1,TRBV2,CASGIQGRNTEAFF,TGTGCCAGCGGAATACAGGGGCGGAACACTGAAGCTTTCTTT
TRBJ2-3,.,12,.,TRBV7-9,CASSYPRDTQYF,TGTGCCAGCAGCTATCCGCGGGATACGCAGTATTTT
TRBJ1-2,.,14,.,TRBV4-1,CASSQDAQEKGYTF,TGCGCCAGCAGCCAAGATGCCCAGGAGAAGGGCTACACCTTC
TRBJ1-2,.,14,.,TRBV6-6,CASTQGRGNYGYTF,TGTGCCAGCACCCAGGGACGGGGTAACTATGGCTACACCTTC
TRBJ1-4,.,14,TRBD1,TRBV5-1,CASSSPGQVEKLFF,TGCGCCAGCAGCTCCCCGGGACAGGTTGAAAAACTGTTTTTT
TRBJ2-2,.,17,TRBD1,TRBV11-3,CASSPAGGAINTGELFF,TGTGCCAGCAGCCCGGCAGGGGGCGCGATCAACACCGGGGAGCTGTTTTTT
TRBJ1-5,.,19,.,TRBV23-1,CASSSPRARDLLTNQPQHF,TGCGCCAGCAGTTCCCCCCGGGCCAGGGATCTCCTAACCAATCAGCCCCAGCATTTT
TRBJ2-1,.,11,.,TRBV27,CASSQTNEQFF,TGTGCCAGCAGTCAGACCAATGAGCAGTTCTTC
TRBJ1-5,.,16,.,TRBV7-2,CASSLGTRSWGQPQHF,TGTGCCAGCAGCCTGGGGACAAGGAGCTGGGGTCAGCCCCAGCATTTT
TRBJ2-7,.,13,.,TRBV28,CASSFSSSYEQYF,TGTGCCAGCAGTTTTTCAAGCTCCTACGAGCAGTACTTC
TRBJ2-1,few,13,TRBD2,TRBV11-2,CASSWDYRGEQFF,TGTGCCAGCAGCTGGGACTATCGGGGTGAGCAGTTCTTC
TRBJ1-1,.,11,.,TRBV28,CASGQNTEAFF,TGTGCCAGTGGACAGAACACTGAAGCTTTCTTT
TRBJ2-1,.,13,TRBD1,TRBV2,CAIWDRDLNEQFF,TGTGCCATTTGGGACAGGGACCTCAATGAGCAGTTCTTC
TRBJ2-7,.,13,.,TRBV27,CASRPGPIREQYF,TGTGCCAGCAGACCCGGGCCTATTCGCGAGCAGTACTTC
TRBJ2-3,few,16,.,TRBV4-2,CASSQVGAEGTDTQYF,TGTGCCAGCAGCCAAGTCGGGGCAGAGGGCACAGATACGCAGTATTTT
TRBJ1-5,.,16,TRBD1,TRBV27,CASSPWTGQNNQPQHF,TGTGCCAGCAGTCCTTGGACAGGCCAGAATAATCAGCCCCAGCATTTT
TRBJ2-5,.,16,.,TRBV4-3,CASSQAWGAIWETQYF,TGCGCCAGCAGCCAAGCGTGGGGGGCAATTTGGGAGACCCAGTACTTC
TRBJ1-1,.,14,TRBD1,TRBV28,CASSFDRGNTEAFF,TGTGCCAGCAGTTTTGACAGGGGGAACACTGAAGCTTTCTTT
TRBJ2-7,.,13,.,TRBV19,CASSLGRNYEQYF,TGTGCCAGTAGTCTAGGGCGGAACTACGAGCAGTACTTC
TRBJ2-3,.,13,.,TRBV4-1,CASSPRGPDTQYF,TGCGCCAGCAGCCCCCGAGGGCCAGATACGCAGTATTTT
TRBJ1-3,.,17,TRBD1,TRBV9,CASSVASWDRVGNTIYF,TGTGCCAGCAGCGTAGCTTCCTGGGACAGGGTTGGAAACACCATATATTTT
TRBJ1-2,.,13,.,TRBV28,CASSRGQIYGYTF,TGTGCCAGCAGCAGGGGACAAATCTATGGCTACACCTTC
TRBJ1-1,once,15,TRBD1,TRBV6-5,CASSRSSGTGMEAFF,TGTGCCAGCAGCCGTTCTTCCGGGACAGGAATGGAAGCTTTCTTT
TRBJ1-4,.,15,.,TRBV9,CASSTAQGRTEKLFF,TGTGCCAGCAGCACAGCCCAGGGGCGGACTGAAAAACTGTTTTTT
TRBJ2-7,.,15,.,TRBV5-4,CASSPGQGLSYEQYF,TGTGCCAGCAGCCCCGGGCAGGGGCTGTCGTACGAGCAGTACTTC
TRBJ2-7,.,15,TRBD1,TRBV27,CASRPLGGRAYEQYF,TGTGCCAGCAGGCCCTTAGGGGGCAGGGCGTACGAGCAGTACTTC
TRBJ2-5,.,14,.,TRBV6-5,CASSYRTAGETQYF,TGTGCCAGCAGTTACAGGACAGCGGGGGAGACCCAGTACTTC
TRBJ2-2,.,15,.,TRBV5-1,CASSAGPGMTGELFF,TGCGCCAGCAGCGCGGGGCCCGGGATGACCGGGGAGCTGTTTTTT
TRBJ2-3,many,15,.,TRBV29-1,CSHSKAAGSTDTQYF,TGCAGCCACTCCAAGGCGGCAGGCAGCACAGATACGCAGTATTTT
TRBJ2-7,.,15,TRBD2,TRBV27,CASSLSGGEFYEQYF,TGTGCCAGCAGTTTAAGCGGGGGGGAGTTTTACGAGCAGTACTTC
TRBJ2-7,.,11,.,TRBV30,CAWRGGNEQYF,TGTGCCTGGAGAGGGGGTAACGAGCAGTACTTC
TRBJ1-2,.,14,TRBD1,TRBV7-2,CASSQAGTGRGYTF,TGTGCCAGCAGCCAGGCCGGGACAGGACGAGGCTACACCTTC
TRBJ2-5,.,15,.,TRBV6-5,CASSYLGTGRETQYF,TGTGCCAGCAGTTACTTGGGCACGGGCAGGGAGACCCAGTACTTC